One and the same sample provided the 6 T cell receptor beta chains below, sequenced in a study of human T cells and chemical hapten exposure. TCRdb fed the RACE reads into MiXCR, producing one record per CDR3 protein. The repertoire holds more than 300,000 distinct CDR3 sequences, with roughly 6% as singletons. As for time point: pre-sensitization, week 0. Regarding treatment: therapeutic diphenylcyclopropenone sensitization with weekly scalp DPC. Sample: whole blood, taken in connection with sensitization to the hapten diphenylcyclopropenone (DPC). The receptor set was obtained from a woman aged 18-35 years with alopecia areata. Some clones in this sample may be carry-over from other donors' samples.

The V and J genes are TRBV24-1 and TRBJ2-7, with D unclear. Trimming took 2 bases from V and 3 from J, leaving 10 bases between them. Germline V gene data show CDR1 as KGHDR and CDR2 as SFDVKD. This CDR3 comprises 14 residues. The CDR3 region is CATSDSNTLYEQYF. The CDR3 coding sequence is TGTGCCACCAGTGATTCCAACACCCTCTACGAGCAGTACTTC.

This clonotype turned up a few times. V and J are TRBV6-6 and TRBJ1-6, with a tentative D call TRBD1 (5 bases). Germline V gene data show CDR1 as MNHNY and CDR2 as SVGAGI (reference sequence). The CDR3 has 15 amino acids. Trimming cost V 4 bases and J 10 bases, with 17 bases left between them. This chain's CDR3 is CASSSLPGQGSPLHF. CDR3 nucleotide sequence: TGTGCCAGCAGTTCCCTCCCCGGACAAGGCTCACCCCTCCACTTT.

This clonotype was recorded a few times. The chain uses TRBV12-3 or TRBV12-4 and TRBJ1-1; D is uncertain. The CDR3 sequence is 13 residues long. V was cut by 5 bases and J by 1 base, with 8 bases left in between. CDR3 nucleotide sequence: TGTGCCAGCAGTCCCCGGAAGAACACTGAAGCTTTCTTT. Translation gives CASSPRKNTEAFF.

V and J are TRBV10-2 and TRBJ2-6; TRBD2 is a possible D gene (5 bases). CDR1 is WSHSY and CDR2 is SAAADI in the germline V gene. V was clipped by 3 bases and J by 3 bases, with 12 bases between them. This CDR3 is 16 amino acids long. The CDR3 DNA is TGCGCCAGCAGTGATTCCGGAGGCAGTGGGGCCAACGTCCTGACTTTC. Translating it yields CASSDSGGSGANVLTF.

The genes are TRBV6-4 and TRBJ1-1; D remains unclear. This CDR3 comprises 14 residues. Germline V gives CDR1 MRHNA, CDR2 SNTAGT. V was pared by 6 bases and J by 0 bases, with 11 bases between. CDR3 sequence: CASSRDGMNTEAFF. The DNA of the CDR3 is TGTGCCAGCAGCCGAGACGGCATGAACACTGAAGCTTTCTTT.

This clonotype was counted at least ten times. The rearrangement joins TRBV24-1 to TRBJ2-5; 10 positions match TRBD2. CDR3 length: 15 amino acids. V gave up 7 bases and J gave up 1 base; unmatched junction bases: 5. The germline V gene encodes CDR1 KGHDR and CDR2 SFDVKD. For the CDR3, the DNA is TGTGCCACCAGCCCTAGCGGGGGACCCCAAGAGACCCAGTACTTC. Its translation: CATSPSGGPQETQYF.